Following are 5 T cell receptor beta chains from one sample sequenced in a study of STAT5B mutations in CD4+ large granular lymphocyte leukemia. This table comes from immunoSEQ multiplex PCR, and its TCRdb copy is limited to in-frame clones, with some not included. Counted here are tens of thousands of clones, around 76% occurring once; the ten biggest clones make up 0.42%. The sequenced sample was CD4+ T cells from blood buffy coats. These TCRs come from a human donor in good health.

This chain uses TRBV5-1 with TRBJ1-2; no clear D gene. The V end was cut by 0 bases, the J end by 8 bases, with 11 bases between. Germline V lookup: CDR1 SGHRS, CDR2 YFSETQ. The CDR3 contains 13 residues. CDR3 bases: TGCGCCAGCAGCTTGGAAGCCAACTCAGGCTACACCTTC. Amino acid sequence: CASSLEANSGYTF.

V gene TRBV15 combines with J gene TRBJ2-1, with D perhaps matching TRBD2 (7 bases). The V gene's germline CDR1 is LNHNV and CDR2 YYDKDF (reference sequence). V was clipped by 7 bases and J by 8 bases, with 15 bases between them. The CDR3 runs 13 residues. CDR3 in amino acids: CATKGEGRYEQFF. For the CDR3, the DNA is TGTGCCACCAAGGGGGAGGGCCGCTATGAGCAGTTCTTC.

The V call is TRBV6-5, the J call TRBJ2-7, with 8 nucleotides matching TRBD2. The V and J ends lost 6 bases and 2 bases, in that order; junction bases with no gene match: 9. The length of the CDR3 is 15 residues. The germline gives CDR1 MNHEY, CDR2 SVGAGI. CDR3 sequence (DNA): TGTGCCAGCAGCTCCCCCGGGACTAGAACCTACGAGCAGTACTTC. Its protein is CASSSPGTRTYEQYF.

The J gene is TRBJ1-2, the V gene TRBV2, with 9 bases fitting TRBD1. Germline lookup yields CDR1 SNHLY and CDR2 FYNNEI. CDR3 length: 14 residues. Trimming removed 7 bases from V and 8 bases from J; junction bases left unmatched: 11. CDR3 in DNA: TGTGCCAGCACCGGGTGGGACAGGGTGGGGGGCTACACCTTC. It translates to CASTGWDRVGGYTF. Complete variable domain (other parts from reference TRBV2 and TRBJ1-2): EPEVTQTPSHQVTQMGQEVILRCVPISNHLYFYWYRQILGQKVEFLVSFYNNEISEKSEIFDDQFSVERPDGSNFTLKIRSTKLEDSAMYFCASTGWDRVGGYTFGSGTRLTVV.

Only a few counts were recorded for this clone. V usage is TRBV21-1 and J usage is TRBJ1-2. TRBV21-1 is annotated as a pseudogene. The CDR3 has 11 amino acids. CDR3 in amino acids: CASGRFYGYTF. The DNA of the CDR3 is TGTGCCAGCGGACGATTCTATGGCTACACCTTC.